The 10 T cell receptor beta chains given below trace back to one sample, sequenced in a study of hypomethylating agent response in myelodysplastic syndrome. This table comes from immunoSEQ multiplex PCR, and its TCRdb copy is limited to in-frame clones, with some not included. The sample holds roughly 5,400 clones, 85% to 90% seen once. Sequencing used bone marrow, obtained before or after starting hypomethylating agent treatment for myelodysplastic syndrome (not recorded which). These receptors originate from a human donor with myelodysplastic syndrome.

This clone came up once. The genes are TRBV27 and TRBJ1-5; weak D call: TRBD1 (6 bases). V lost 4 bases and J lost 4, with 8 bases in between. CDR3 length: 13 amino acids. Per the germline V gene, CDR1 is MNHEY and CDR2 is SMNVEV (reference sequence). For the CDR3, the DNA is TGTGCCAGCAGTTGGACAGCGAATCAGCCCCAGCATTTT. Translation: CASSWTANQPQHF.

This chain connects TRBV5-1 to TRBJ2-5; the D gene is possibly TRBD1 (5 bases). With 1 base removed from V and 5 bases from J, the gap between germline ends came to 18 bases. From germline, CDR1 is SGHRS and CDR2 YFSETQ. This CDR3 spans 16 amino acids. The CDR3 here is CASSLSSGAGSETQYF. CDR3 sequence (DNA): TGCGCCAGCAGCTTGAGTAGTGGGGCAGGGTCCGAGACCCAGTACTTC. The complete variable domain, with remaining parts taken from reference TRBV5-1 and TRBJ2-5, reads KAGVTQTPRYLIKTRGQQVTLSCSPISGHRSVSWYQQTPGQGLQFLFEYFSETQRNKGNFPGRFSGRQFSNSRSEMNVSTLELGDSALYLCASSLSSGAGSETQYFGPGTRLLVL.

This clone appeared a single time. V is TRBV4-2 and J is TRBJ2-3; 7 bases fit TRBD2. Germline assignment: CDR1 LGHNA and CDR2 YNFKEQ. This CDR3 has 16 residues. With 6 bases clipped from V and 0 bases from J, the junction kept 9 bases outside the gene matches. CDR3 in DNA: TGTGCCAGCAGTCGCGGCGGGGGAAAGAGCACAGATACGCAGTATTTT. It codes for CASSRGGGKSTDTQYF.

CDR3 amino acids: CASSPTTGKHGYTF. The DNA for the CDR3 is TGTGCCAGCAGCCCAACGACAGGGAAACATGGCTACACCTTC. The V and J genes are TRBV6-1 and TRBJ1-2; 7 nucleotides agree with TRBD1. In germline, CDR1 is MNHNS, CDR2 SASEGT. Germline trimming cut 6 bases from V and 6 bases from J; bases unmatched to any gene: 10. This CDR3 spans 14 amino acids.

The V and J genes are TRBV19 and TRBJ2-7; tentatively, D is TRBD2 (5 bases). Deletions cut 5 bases from V and 4 bases from J, with 9 bases between. This CDR3 is 12 amino acids long. Germline CDR1 and CDR2: LNHDA and SQIVND (reference sequence). DNA of the CDR3: TGTGCCAGTAGTCTCCGGGGTTACGAGCAGTACTTC. Translated: CASSLRGYEQYF.

V and J are TRBV12-5 and TRBJ1-5; D remains ambiguous. V was trimmed by 0 bases and J by 9 bases, leaving 21 bases between them. Per the germline V gene, CDR1 is LGHNT and CDR2 is FRNRAP. This CDR3 spans 17 amino acids. CDR3: CASGLVHVGSATTPQHF. Here the CDR3 DNA reads TGTGCTAGTGGTTTGGTACATGTCGGCAGCGCTACAACGCCCCAGCATTTT.

This clone was seen only a few times. The chain joins TRBV14 to TRBJ2-5; D gene unclear. Germline CDR1 reads SGHDN; CDR2 reads FVKESK. CDR3 length: 13 residues. The ends were cut back, 0 bases at V and 7 bases at J, with 9 bases in the middle. The CDR3 DNA reads TGTGCCAGCAGCCAAGATTCTCTCGGGACCCAGTACTTC. Amino acid sequence: CASSQDSLGTQYF.

The V call is TRBV19, the J call TRBJ1-2, with D possibly TRBD1 on 5 matching bases. This CDR3 contains 13 residues. Trimming took off 2 bases at V and 5 bases at J, with 9 bases between the two ends. Per the germline V gene, CDR1 is LNHDA and CDR2 is SQIVND (reference sequence). The CDR3 spells CASSIRQRYGYTF. CDR3 DNA: TGTGCCAGTAGTATAAGACAGAGATATGGCTACACCTTC.

The chain uses TRBV5-1 and TRBJ2-5; 8 bases are shared with TRBD1. Trimming took 1 base from V and 9 from J; bases not matched to a gene: 17. CDR1 is SGHRS and CDR2 is YFSETQ in the germline V gene. This CDR3 has 17 amino acids. CDR3 region: CASSLSGGGGVPVPQYF. CDR3 coding DNA: TGCGCCAGCAGCTTGTCAGGGGGCGGAGGGGTTCCCGTGCCCCAGTACTTC. Full variable domain (missing parts from reference TRBV5-1 and TRBJ2-5): KAGVTQTPRYLIKTRGQQVTLSCSPISGHRSVSWYQQTPGQGLQFLFEYFSETQRNKGNFPGRFSGRQFSNSRSEMNVSTLELGDSALYLCASSLSGGGGVPVPQYFGPGTRLLVL.

The chain couples TRBV30 to TRBJ1-4, with D possibly being TRBD1 (5 bases). The CDR3 length is 16 residues. Per germline, CDR1 GTSNPN and CDR2 SVGIG (reference sequence). The V and J ends lost 0 bases and 3 bases respectively, with 14 bases between them. CDR3 in amino acids: CAWSVLSGQANEKLFF. The DNA for the CDR3 is TGTGCCTGGAGTGTACTGTCGGGGCAGGCTAATGAAAAACTGTTTTTT.